This T cell receptor (beta chain) comes out of a study of T-cell reconstitution after alpha-beta-depleted transplantation in children. Overall study findings and caveats: Several hundred expanded graft clones reportedly supplied alpha-beta T cells about two months after transplant.

Unique molecular identifiers featured in how the TCRbeta library was prepared. TCRdb reprocessed the PCR reads with MiXCR, giving one entry per CDR3 protein. The table has about 1,000,000 distinct CDR3 sequences, about 31% seen once. Germline V gene data show CDR1 as DFQATT and CDR2 as SNEGSKA (reference sequence). This CDR3 has 18 amino acids. The table lists this clonotype with a count of one. Its matching antigen is unknown. Mismatch with germline at one junction end may stem from a read error. The sequenced sample was PBMCs, mostly from graft donor cells, obtained 360 days after TCRalphabeta/CD19-depleted stem cell transplant. The clonotype originates from a boy in the first two years of life who had a stem cell transplant for SCID, so the T cells may come from the graft donor. The gene calls are TRBV20-1 and TRBJ2-2, with a weak D call TRBD2 (7 bases). The CDR3 loop reads CCASKSRGGRANTGELFF. The CDR3 nucleotides read TGCTGTGCTAGTAAAAGTAGGGGGGGACGAGCGAACACCGGGGAGCTGTTTTTT.